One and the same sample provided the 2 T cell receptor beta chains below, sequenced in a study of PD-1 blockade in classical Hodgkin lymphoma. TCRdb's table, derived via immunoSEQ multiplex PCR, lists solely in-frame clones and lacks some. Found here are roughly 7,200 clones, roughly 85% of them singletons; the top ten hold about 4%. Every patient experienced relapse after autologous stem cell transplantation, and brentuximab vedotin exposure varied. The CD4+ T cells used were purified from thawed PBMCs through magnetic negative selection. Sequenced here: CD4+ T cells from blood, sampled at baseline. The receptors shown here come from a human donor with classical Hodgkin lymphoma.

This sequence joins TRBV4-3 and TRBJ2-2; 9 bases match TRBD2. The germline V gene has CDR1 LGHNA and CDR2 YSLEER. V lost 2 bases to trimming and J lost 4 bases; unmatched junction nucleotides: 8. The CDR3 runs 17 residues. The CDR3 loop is CASSQRAAGGPTGELFF. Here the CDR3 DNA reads TGCGCCAGCAGCCAACGGGCTGCGGGAGGGCCCACCGGGGAGCTGTTTTTT.

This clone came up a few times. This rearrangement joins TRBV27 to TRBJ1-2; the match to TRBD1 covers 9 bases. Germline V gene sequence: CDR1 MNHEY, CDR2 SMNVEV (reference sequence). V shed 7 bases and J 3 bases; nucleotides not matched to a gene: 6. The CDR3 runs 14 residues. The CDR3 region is CASIKGTGHYGYTF. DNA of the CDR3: TGTGCCAGCATAAAAGGGACAGGGCACTATGGCTACACCTTC.